Presented here are 8 T cell receptor beta chains from one specimen sequenced in a study of shared clonotypes between healthy human individuals. The assay was immunoSEQ multiplex PCR, and TCRdb's table has in-frame clones only and misses some. The sample yields over 2 million clones, about 90% seen once. What was sequenced was naive CD4+ T cells from PBMCs. Subset specified: CD45RA+ positively selected. Receptor source: a young man in good health. Some clones in this sample may be carry-over from other donors' samples.

The V and J genes are TRBV28 and TRBJ2-7; 10 nucleotides agree with TRBD2. Per the germline V gene, CDR1 is MDHEN and CDR2 is SYDVKM. There are 14 residues in the CDR3. With V trimmed by 3 bases and J by 7 bases, 6 bases remained unmatched. The CDR3 sequence is CASSLLAGVAEQYF. The CDR3 nucleotides read TGTGCCAGCAGTTTGCTAGCGGGAGTGGCTGAGCAGTACTTC.

The rearrangement uses TRBV5-4 and TRBJ2-2; 9 bases are shared with TRBD2. V lost 3 bases to trimming and J lost 4 bases; unmatched junction nucleotides: 4. The CDR3 runs 15 residues. CDR1 is SGHNT and CDR2 is YYREEE in the germline V gene (reference sequence). CDR3 protein: CASSSISGSTGELFF. CDR3 DNA sequence: TGTGCCAGCAGCTCGATTAGCGGGAGCACCGGGGAGCTGTTTTTT.

The chain recombines TRBV11-2 with TRBJ2-7, with TRBD1 matching 8 bases. Germline CDR1 SGHAT, CDR2 FQNNGV. Trimming took 3 bases from V and 7 from J; bases not matched to a gene: 17. This CDR3 is 17 amino acids long. The CDR3 here is CASSFLRTGFFDREQYF. CDR3 nucleotide sequence: TGTGCCAGCAGCTTCCTTAGGACAGGGTTTTTTGATCGGGAGCAGTACTTC.

This clone turned up a few times. The chain carries TRBV2 and TRBJ1-5; D is perhaps TRBD1 (5 bases). V lost 6 bases, J lost 4 bases, and 10 bases lay in between. There are 13 residues in the CDR3. CDR1 is SNHLY and CDR2 is FYNNEI in the germline V gene. CDR3 region: CASSDSQNQPQHF. CDR3 sequence (DNA): TGTGCCAGCAGCGACAGCCAAAATCAGCCCCAGCATTTT.

The V call is TRBV6-1, the J call TRBJ2-2, with 11 bases fitting TRBD1. Trimming removed 6 bases from V and 6 bases from J; junction bases left unmatched: 6. Germline V gives CDR1 MNHNS, CDR2 SASEGT. The CDR3 loop spans 15 amino acids. CDR3 in DNA: TGTGCCAGCAGCGTCGGACAGGGGGCCCCCGGGGAGCTGTTTTTT. Protein product: CASSVGQGAPGELFF.

The chain employs TRBV4-1 and TRBJ2-7, with D perhaps TRBD1 (5 bases). The V gene lost 5 bases and the J gene lost 1 base, with 12 bases spanning the gap. CDR3 length: 14 residues. Germline CDR1 reads MGHRA; CDR2 reads YSYEKL. The CDR3 sequence is CASSFPDRSYEQYF. Written as DNA, the CDR3 is TGCGCCAGCAGCTTCCCAGACAGATCCTACGAGCAGTACTTC.

Concerning this clone itself: The sample contains more than one DNA sequence encoding this CDR3. The V and J genes are TRBV9 and TRBJ2-1; D may be TRBD2 (5 bases). Trimming took off 3 bases at V and 4 bases at J, with 11 bases between the two ends. Germline V gene sequence: CDR1 SGDLS, CDR2 YYNGEE. The CDR3 spans 14 residues. CDR3 nucleotide sequence: TGTGCCAGCAGCGCCCGGGGTAGTTACAATGAGCAGTTCTTC. Translation gives CASSARGSYNEQFF.

V usage is TRBV6-6 and J usage is TRBJ1-2; 7 bases are a match to TRBD1. With 6 bases clipped from V and 4 bases from J, the junction kept 14 bases outside the gene matches. In germline, CDR1 is MNHNY, CDR2 SVGAGI (reference sequence). The CDR3 spans 16 residues. DNA for the CDR3: TGTGCCAGCAGGAGCTCCGGGACAGACGTATCCTATGGCTACACCTTC. Protein: CASRSSGTDVSYGYTF.